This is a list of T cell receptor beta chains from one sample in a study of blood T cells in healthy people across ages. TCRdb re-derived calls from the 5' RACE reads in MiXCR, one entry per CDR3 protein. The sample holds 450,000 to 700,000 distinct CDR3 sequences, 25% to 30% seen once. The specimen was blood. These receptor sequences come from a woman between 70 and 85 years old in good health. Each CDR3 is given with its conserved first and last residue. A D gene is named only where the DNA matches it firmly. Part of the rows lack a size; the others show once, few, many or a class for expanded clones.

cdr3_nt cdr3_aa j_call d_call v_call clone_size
TGTGCCAGCAGCGGTATAAACACCGGGGAGCTGTTTTTT CASSGINTGELFF TRBJ2-2 NA TRBV7-2 NA
TGTGCCAGCAGCTTAGGCTCCGGGCAGCCGTTTTTT CASSLGSGQPFF TRBJ2-2 NA TRBV7-2 NA
TGCAGCGTTTATCGCGACGACCTTATTGCTACCTTC CSVYRDDLIATF TRBJ1-2 NA TRBV29-1 few
TGTGCCAGCTCATTCGGGTCCCCAAGGGCCGGGGAGCTGTTTTTT CASSFGSPRAGELFF TRBJ2-2 NA TRBV6-6 NA
TGCAGCGTCGGGCAGGACCTTGACTATGGCTACACCTTC CSVGQDLDYGYTF TRBJ1-2 NA TRBV29-1 NA
TGTGCCAGCAGCTTAAAAACAGGGTGGAATGAGCAGTTCTTC CASSLKTGWNEQFF TRBJ2-1 NA TRBV7-2 NA
TGTGCCAGCACCGGACTAGCGGGACTCCAAGAGACCCAGTACTTC CASTGLAGLQETQYF TRBJ2-5 TRBD2 TRBV6-2/TRBV6-3 NA
TGCAGCGTTGATTATCCCGGAGACTATGGCTACACCTTC CSVDYPGDYGYTF TRBJ1-2 NA TRBV29-1 NA
TGTGCCAGCAGCTTGGACCTAAGGGCCCTAGCCAAAAACATTCAGTACTTC CASSLDLRALAKNIQYF TRBJ2-4 NA TRBV7-2 few
TGTGCCAGCAGTCTCGGCGGGACTAGCTCTCAAGAGACCCAGTACTTC CASSLGGTSSQETQYF TRBJ2-5 TRBD2 TRBV12-3/TRBV12-4 NA
TGCGCCAGCAGCCGATCCAGGGGAAGCACAGATACGCAGTATTTT CASSRSRGSTDTQYF TRBJ2-3 NA TRBV4-3 NA